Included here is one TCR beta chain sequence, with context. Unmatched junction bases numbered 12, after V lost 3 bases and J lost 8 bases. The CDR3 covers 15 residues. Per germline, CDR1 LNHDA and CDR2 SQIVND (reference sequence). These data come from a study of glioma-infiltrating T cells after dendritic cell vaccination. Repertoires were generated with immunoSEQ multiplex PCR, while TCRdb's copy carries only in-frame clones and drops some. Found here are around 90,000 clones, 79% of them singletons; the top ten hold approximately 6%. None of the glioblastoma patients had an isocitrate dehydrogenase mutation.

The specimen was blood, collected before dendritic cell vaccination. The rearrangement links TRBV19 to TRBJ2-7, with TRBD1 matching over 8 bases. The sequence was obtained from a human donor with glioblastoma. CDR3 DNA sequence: TGTGCCAGTAGTATCGCGGACAGGGTTGTTGGTAAGCAGTACTTC. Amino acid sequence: CASSIADRVVGKQYF.